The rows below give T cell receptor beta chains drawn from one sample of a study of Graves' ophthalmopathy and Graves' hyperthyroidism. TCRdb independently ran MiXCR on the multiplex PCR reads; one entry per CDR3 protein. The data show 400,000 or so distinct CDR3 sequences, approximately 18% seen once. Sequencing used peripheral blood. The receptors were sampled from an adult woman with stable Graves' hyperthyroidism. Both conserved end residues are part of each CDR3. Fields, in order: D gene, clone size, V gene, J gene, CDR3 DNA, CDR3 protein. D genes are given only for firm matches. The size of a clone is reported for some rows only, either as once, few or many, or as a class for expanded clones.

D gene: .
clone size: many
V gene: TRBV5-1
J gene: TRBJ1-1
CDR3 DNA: TGCGCCAGCAGCCGTGACCCCGTGACAGCGCTTCACACTGAAGCTTTCTTT
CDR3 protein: CASSRDPVTALHTEAFF

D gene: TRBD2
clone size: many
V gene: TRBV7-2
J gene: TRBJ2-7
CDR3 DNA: TGTGCCAGCAGCTTCGGCGGGAGAGGTTCGGTCGAGCAGTACTTC
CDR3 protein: CASSFGGRGSVEQYF

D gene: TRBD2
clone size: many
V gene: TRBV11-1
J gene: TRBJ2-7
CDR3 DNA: TGTGCCAGCAGCACGGGACTAGGGGTTGGTAGGAACGAGCAGTACTTC
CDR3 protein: CASSTGLGVGRNEQYF

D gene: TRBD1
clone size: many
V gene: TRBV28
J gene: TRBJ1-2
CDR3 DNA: TGTGCCAGCCAGACAGGGGACTATGGCTACACCTTC
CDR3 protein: CASQTGDYGYTF

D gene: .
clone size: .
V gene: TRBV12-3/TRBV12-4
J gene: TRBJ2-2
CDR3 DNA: TGTGCCAGCGGTTTAGAGTCTTGGGGCGGGGAGCTGTTTTTT
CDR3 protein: CASGLESWGGELFF

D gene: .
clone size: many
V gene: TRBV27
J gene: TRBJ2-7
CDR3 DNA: TGTGCCAGCAGTTTAAAGATTAGCTCCTACGAGCAGTACTTC
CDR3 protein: CASSLKISSYEQYF

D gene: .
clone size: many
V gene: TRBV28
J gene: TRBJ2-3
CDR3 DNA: TGTGCCAGCAGTTTCAGCCCAACTCGGGAACGAGATACGCAGTATTTT
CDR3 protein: CASSFSPTRERDTQYF

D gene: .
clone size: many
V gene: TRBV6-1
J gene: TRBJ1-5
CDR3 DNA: TGTGCCAGCACCTGGAAAGTTGGATCAGGTCAGCCCCAGCATTTT
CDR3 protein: CASTWKVGSGQPQHF

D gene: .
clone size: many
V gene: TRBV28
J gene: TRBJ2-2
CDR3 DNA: TGTGCCAGCAGCCGCACCGGGGAGCTGTTTTTT
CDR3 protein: CASSRTGELFF

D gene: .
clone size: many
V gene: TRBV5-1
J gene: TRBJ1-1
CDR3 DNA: TGCGCCAGCAGCTTGAGGACAGAGCTGAACACTGAAGCTTTCTTT
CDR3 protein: CASSLRTELNTEAFF

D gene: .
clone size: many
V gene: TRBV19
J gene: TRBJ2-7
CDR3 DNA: TGTGCCAGTAGTCCCCGGGACACCAACACCTACGAGCAGTACTTC
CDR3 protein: CASSPRDTNTYEQYF

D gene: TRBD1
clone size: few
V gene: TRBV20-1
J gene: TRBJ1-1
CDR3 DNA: TGCAGTGCTAGAGATCTCGGACAGGCGAACACTGAAGCTTTCTTT
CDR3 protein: CSARDLGQANTEAFF

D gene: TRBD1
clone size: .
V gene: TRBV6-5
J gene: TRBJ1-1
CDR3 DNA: TGTGCCAGCAGTATCGAGGGGGCGGACACTGAAGCTTTCTTT
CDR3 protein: CASSIEGADTEAFF

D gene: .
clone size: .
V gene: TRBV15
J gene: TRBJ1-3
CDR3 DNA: TGTGCCACCAGCAGACCCTTAGCACGAAACACCATATATTTT
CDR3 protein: CATSRPLARNTIYF

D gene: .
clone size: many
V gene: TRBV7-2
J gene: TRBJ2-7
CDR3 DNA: TGTGCCAGCAGCTTAGTAGCGAACAATGCCTACGAGCAGTACTTC
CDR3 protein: CASSLVANNAYEQYF

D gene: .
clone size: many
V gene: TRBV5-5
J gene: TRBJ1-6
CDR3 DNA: TGTGCCAGCAGCTCGGACAGAAATGGTTCACCCCTCCACTTT
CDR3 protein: CASSSDRNGSPLHF

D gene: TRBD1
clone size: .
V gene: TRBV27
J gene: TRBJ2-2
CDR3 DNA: TGTGCCAGCAGTTTGATCGACAGGGGGCCTGCCGGGGAGCTGTTTTTT
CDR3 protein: CASSLIDRGPAGELFF

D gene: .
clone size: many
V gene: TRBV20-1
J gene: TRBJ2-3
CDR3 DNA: TGCAGTGCTAGAGTGGACTACACAGATACGCAGTATTTT
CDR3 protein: CSARVDYTDTQYF

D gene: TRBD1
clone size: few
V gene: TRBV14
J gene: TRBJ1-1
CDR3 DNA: TGTGCCAGCAGCCCCCAGGGGGCAGACACTGAAGCTTTCTTT
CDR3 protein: CASSPQGADTEAFF

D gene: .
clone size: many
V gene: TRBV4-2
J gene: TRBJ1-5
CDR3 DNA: TGTGCCAGCAGCCAGGGTTTGAATCAGCCCCAGCATTTT
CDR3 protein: CASSQGLNQPQHF

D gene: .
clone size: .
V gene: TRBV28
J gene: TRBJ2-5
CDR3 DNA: TGTGCCAGCAGTTTCCTATGGAGGGGCCAAGCGACCCAGTACTTC
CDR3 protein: CASSFLWRGQATQYF

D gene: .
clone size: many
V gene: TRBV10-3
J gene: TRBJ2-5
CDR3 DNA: TGTGCCATCAGTGAGATGGGTCTTGGTGCCTCGGAGACCCAGTACTTC
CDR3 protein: CAISEMGLGASETQYF

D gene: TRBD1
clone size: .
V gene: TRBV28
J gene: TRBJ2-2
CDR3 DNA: TGTGCCAGCAGCTCCTGGGACAGGGAGAACACCGGGGAGCTGTGTTTT
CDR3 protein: CASSSWDRENTGELCF

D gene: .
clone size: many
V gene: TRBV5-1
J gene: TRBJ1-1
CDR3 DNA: TGCGCCACCTCCCCGTCAGGACACTTGAACACTGAAGCTTTCTTT
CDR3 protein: CATSPSGHLNTEAFF

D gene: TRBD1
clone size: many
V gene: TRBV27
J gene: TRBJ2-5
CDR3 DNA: TGTGCCAGCAGTTCCGGGACAGGGGCTGGGACCCAGTACTTC
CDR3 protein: CASSSGTGAGTQYF

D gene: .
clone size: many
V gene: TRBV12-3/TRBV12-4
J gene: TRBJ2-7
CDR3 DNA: TGTGCCAGCAGTTTGGTATGGGGCGAGCAGTACTTC
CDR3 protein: CASSLVWGEQYF

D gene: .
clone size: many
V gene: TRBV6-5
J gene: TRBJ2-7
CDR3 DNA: TGTGCCAGCTTTAAGGGGAACTCCTACGAGCAGTACTTC
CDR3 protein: CASFKGNSYEQYF

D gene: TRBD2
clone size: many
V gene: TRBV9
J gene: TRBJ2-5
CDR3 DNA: TGTGCCAGCAGCGTGACTAGCGGGACTGAGACCCAGTACTTC
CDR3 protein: CASSVTSGTETQYF

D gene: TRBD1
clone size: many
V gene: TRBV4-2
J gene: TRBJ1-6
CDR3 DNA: TGTGCCAGCAGCTCCGGACAGGGGGCGTCTTCACCCCTCCACTTT
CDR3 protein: CASSSGQGASSPLHF

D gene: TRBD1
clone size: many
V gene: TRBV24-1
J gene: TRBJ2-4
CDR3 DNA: TGTGCCACCAGTGATTGGACAGGGGGGGATCAGTACTTC
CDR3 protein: CATSDWTGGDQYF

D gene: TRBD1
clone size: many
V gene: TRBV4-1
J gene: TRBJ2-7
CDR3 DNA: TGCGCCAGCAGACGACAGGGGTCGATTCCCTACGAGCAGTACTTC
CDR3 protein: CASRRQGSIPYEQYF

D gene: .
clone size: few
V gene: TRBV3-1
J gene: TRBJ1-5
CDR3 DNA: TGTGCCAGCAGCCAAGCCCCCTTCAATCAGCCCCAGCATTTT
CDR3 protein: CASSQAPFNQPQHF

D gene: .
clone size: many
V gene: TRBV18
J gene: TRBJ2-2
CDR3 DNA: TGTGCCAGCTCACCATTTTCAGGGTCGAGCACCGGGGAGCTGTTTTTT
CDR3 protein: CASSPFSGSSTGELFF

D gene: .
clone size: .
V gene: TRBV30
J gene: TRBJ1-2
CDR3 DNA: TGTGCCTGGAGTAACGGGGATTATGGCTACACCTTC
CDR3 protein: CAWSNGDYGYTF

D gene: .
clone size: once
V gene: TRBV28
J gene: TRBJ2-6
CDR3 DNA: TGTGCCAGCAGTTTCGGGGAGGTCACTGGGGCCAACGTCCTGACTTTC
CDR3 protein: CASSFGEVTGANVLTF

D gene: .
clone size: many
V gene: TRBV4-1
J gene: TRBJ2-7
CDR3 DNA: TGCGCCAGCAGCCAAGCAGACCTCTTCCCCTCCTACGAGCAGTACTTC
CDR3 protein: CASSQADLFPSYEQYF